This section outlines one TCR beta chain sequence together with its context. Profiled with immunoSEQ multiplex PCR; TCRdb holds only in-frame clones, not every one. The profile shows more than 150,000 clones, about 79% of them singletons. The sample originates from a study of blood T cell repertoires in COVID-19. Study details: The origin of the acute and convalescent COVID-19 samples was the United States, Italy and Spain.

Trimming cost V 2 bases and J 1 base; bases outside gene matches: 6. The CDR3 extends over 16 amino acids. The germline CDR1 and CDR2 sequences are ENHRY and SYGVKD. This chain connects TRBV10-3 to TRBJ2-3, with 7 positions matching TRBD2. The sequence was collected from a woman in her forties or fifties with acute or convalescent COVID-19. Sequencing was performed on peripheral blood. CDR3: CAISEGRATGTDTQYF. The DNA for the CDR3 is TGTGCCATCAGTGAGGGGAGGGCCACGGGCACAGATACGCAGTATTTT.